Below, 30 T cell receptor beta chains from the same sample are listed, as sequenced in a study of blood T cell repertoires in COVID-19. Method: immunoSEQ multiplex PCR; TCRdb's copy keeps in-frame clones and lacks some. In the table there are about 200,000 clones, around nine tenths of which are singletons. Sequenced: peripheral blood. The receptors originated from a man aged 50 to 59 with COVID-19, enrolled during active disease.

This clone came up once. The chain carries TRBV19 and TRBJ2-3, with 8 bases matching TRBD2. The ends lost 4 bases at V and 2 bases at J; junction bases unmatched: 14. This CDR3 comprises 18 residues. Germline assignment: CDR1 LNHDA and CDR2 SQIVND (reference sequence). The CDR3 loop is CASSTGGGSHPITDTQYF. CDR3 nucleotide sequence: TGTGCCAGTAGTACCGGGGGGGGCTCCCACCCCATCACAGATACGCAGTATTTT.

This chain joins TRBV11-2 and TRBJ2-7; no firm D call. This CDR3 contains 11 residues. V was pared by 4 bases and J by 4 bases, with 5 bases between. The germline V gene encodes CDR1 SGHAT and CDR2 FQNNGV. CDR3 nucleotide sequence: TGTGCCAGCAGCTATACTTACGAGCAGTACTTC. It encodes CASSYTYEQYF.

This clone showed up just once. This sequence joins TRBV7-8 and TRBJ1-3, with D maybe TRBD1 (5 bases). Germline V CDR1 and CDR2: SGHVS, FQNEAQ. Trimming pared 7 bases from V and 0 bases from J, leaving 13 bases between. The length of the CDR3 is 15 residues. CDR3 sequence (DNA): TGTGCCAGCACCCCCGGACAAAACTCTGGAAACACCATATATTTT. Translating gives CASTPGQNSGNTIYF.

The chain employs TRBV6-5 and TRBJ1-5; D may be TRBD1 (5 bases). The germline V gene has CDR1 MNHEY and CDR2 SVGAGI. V was clipped by 4 bases and J by 5 bases, with 12 bases between them. The length of the CDR3 is 14 residues. CDR3: CASSSSGLDQPQHF. The CDR3 bases are TGTGCCAGCAGTTCGTCAGGGTTGGATCAGCCCCAGCATTTT.

The chain carries TRBV30 and TRBJ2-3, with TRBD2 identical over 8 bases. CDR1 GTSNPN and CDR2 SVGIG come from the germline V gene (reference sequence). V lost 0 bases, J lost 6 bases, and 5 bases stayed unmatched. This CDR3 has 14 residues. CDR3 nucleotides: TGTGCCTGGAGTGTAAGCGGGGGTGGGGATACGCAGTATTTT. Translated, it gives CAWSVSGGGDTQYF.

The chain recombines TRBV5-4 with TRBJ1-3; TRBD1 might be the D (6 bases). This CDR3 is 16 amino acids long. The V gene lost 4 bases and the J gene lost 4 bases, with 18 bases spanning the gap. The germline V gene encodes CDR1 SGHNT and CDR2 YYREEE (reference sequence). CDR3 amino acids: CASSRGGAREGNTIYF. Written as DNA, the CDR3 is TGTGCCAGCAGCCGAGGGGGGGCCAGGGAAGGAAACACCATATATTTT.

The V gene is TRBV6-6, the J gene TRBJ2-4; 15 bases map to TRBD2. Germline V gene sequence: CDR1 MNHNY, CDR2 SVGAGI (reference sequence). J was trimmed by 0 bases and V by 5 bases; bases with no gene match: 5. The CDR3 runs 18 residues. This CDR3 is CASSPGLAGGLAKNIQYF. The CDR3 nucleotides are TGTGCCAGCAGTCCGGGACTAGCGGGGGGACTAGCCAAAAACATTCAGTACTTC.

V usage is TRBV19 and J usage is TRBJ2-7; 12 bases are a match to TRBD1. The V gene's germline CDR1 is LNHDA and CDR2 SQIVND (reference sequence). With 6 bases clipped from V and 3 bases from J, the junction kept 6 bases outside the gene matches. The CDR3 runs 15 residues. CDR3 bases: TGTGCCAGTAGCACCGGGACAGGGGGCCTCTACGAGCAGTACTTC. Translated: CASSTGTGGLYEQYF.

This clone was found a few times. V and J are TRBV28 and TRBJ1-6; a weak D match, TRBD1 (6 bases). The CDR3 extends over 16 amino acids. Trimming took off 4 bases at V and 10 bases at J, with 20 bases between the two ends. Germline CDR1 is MDHEN and CDR2 is SYDVKM. In DNA form, the CDR3 reads TGTGCCAGCAGTTCGCGTACAGGGTACCAAAGATCACCCCTCCACTTT. Encoded protein: CASSSRTGYQRSPLHF.

This clone was counted between two and nine times. The chain recombines TRBV4-1 with TRBJ2-7; D gene uncertain. Trimming took 1 base from V and 4 from J, leaving 11 bases between them. The CDR3 sequence is 14 residues long. Germline V CDR1 and CDR2: MGHRA, YSYEKL. CDR3 residues: CASSQASSSYEQYF. For the CDR3, the DNA is TGCGCCAGCAGCCAAGCGTCCAGTTCTTACGAGCAGTACTTC.

The CDR3 coding sequence is TGTGCCAGTAGTATCCGGGACAGTGAGACCCAGTACTTC. This encodes CASSIRDSETQYF. This chain connects TRBV19 to TRBJ2-5; TRBD1 matches 7 bases. Germline lookup yields CDR1 LNHDA and CDR2 SQIVND (reference sequence). The CDR3 runs 13 residues. Trimming at V came to 3 bases and at J to 5 bases, leaving 3 bases not matched to a gene.

J is TRBJ2-7 and V is TRBV6-2 or TRBV6-3; TRBD2 is a possible D gene (6 bases). Germline-derived CDR1 and CDR2 are MNHEY and SVGEGT. This CDR3 contains 15 residues. Trimming pared 0 bases from V and 9 bases from J, leaving 18 bases between. CDR3 DNA: TGTGCCAGCAGTTACTCATCGCCCCAGGGAGGTGTGCAGTACTTC. Protein product: CASSYSSPQGGVQYF.

The chain has TRBV19 and TRBJ1-2; the match to TRBD1 covers 7 bases. The CDR3 has 14 residues. Germline assignment: CDR1 LNHDA and CDR2 SQIVND (reference sequence). V lost 7 bases to trimming and J lost 2 bases; unmatched junction nucleotides: 7. The CDR3: CASNRGYDNYGYTF. Written as DNA, the CDR3 is TGTGCCAGTAACAGGGGCTATGACAACTATGGCTACACCTTC.

The chain carries TRBV30 and TRBJ2-3; D not resolved. V lost 4 bases to trimming and J lost 4 bases, with 6 bases between them. CDR1 and CDR2 from the germline V gene are GTSNPN and SVGIG (reference sequence). The CDR3 sequence is 11 residues long. CDR3 protein: CAWMRPDTQYF. In DNA form, the CDR3 reads TGTGCCTGGATGCGTCCAGATACGCAGTATTTT.

This rearrangement joins TRBV4-2 to TRBJ1-5, with 10 bases lining up with TRBD1. J lost 6 bases, V lost 1 base, and 9 bases had no gene match. The germline V gene encodes CDR1 LGHNA and CDR2 YNFKEQ. The CDR3 is 17 amino acids. In DNA, the CDR3 is TGTGCCAGCAGCCAAGCCGCCGGGACAGGGGTCTTTCAGCCCCAGCATTTT. Translated: CASSQAAGTGVFQPQHF.

This clone was seen more than once but under ten times. The chain's CDR3 is CASSLDVGGQPQHF. The CDR3 DNA is TGTGCCAGCAGCTTAGACGTTGGGGGGCAGCCCCAGCATTTT. The gene calls are TRBV11-2 and TRBJ1-5; D perhaps matches TRBD1 (5 bases). V was clipped by 0 bases and J by 7 bases, with 10 bases between them. Germline V lookup: CDR1 SGHAT, CDR2 FQNNGV. The CDR3 is 14 amino acids.

This sequence joins TRBV12-3 or TRBV12-4 and TRBJ2-7, with D possibly matching TRBD1 (5 bases). V was pared by 4 bases and J by 4 bases, with 8 bases between. The CDR3 is 12 amino acids. The CDR3 here is CASSYQGYEQYF. For the CDR3, the DNA is TGTGCCAGCAGTTACCAGGGTTACGAGCAGTACTTC.

The V gene is TRBV19, the J gene TRBJ2-3; TRBD2 agrees at 7 bases. V shed 6 bases and J 2 bases; nucleotides not matched to a gene: 11. The CDR3 loop spans 16 amino acids. Looked up from germline, CDR1 is LNHDA and CDR2 is SQIVND (reference sequence). CDR3 nucleotide sequence: TGTGCCAGTAGGGGGGGTGCTAGCGGCTTCACAGATACGCAGTATTTT. Amino acid sequence: CASRGGASGFTDTQYF.

The gene calls are TRBV6-2 or TRBV6-3 and TRBJ1-2, with unresolved D. V was clipped by 2 bases and J by 4 bases, with 17 bases between them. In germline, CDR1 is MNHEY, CDR2 SVGEGT. This CDR3 spans 16 amino acids. In DNA, the CDR3 is TGTGCCAGCAGTTACCCAGAAACCCCCGGAGGCTATGGCTACACCTTC. It specifies CASSYPETPGGYGYTF.

The rearrangement links TRBV7-6 to TRBJ2-3; D remains ambiguous. CDR1 and CDR2 (germline): SGHVS, FNYEAQ. The V gene lost 4 bases and the J gene lost 0 bases, with 5 bases spanning the gap. The CDR3 length is 13 residues. The CDR3 nucleotides are TGTGCCAGCAGCTATATGAGCACAGATACGCAGTATTTT. Amino acids: CASSYMSTDTQYF.

This clone appeared once. The chain has TRBV5-4 and TRBJ1-1; the match to TRBD1 covers 10 bases. Germline V gives CDR1 SGHNT, CDR2 YYREEE (reference sequence). The CDR3 covers 16 residues. J was trimmed by 5 bases and V by 4 bases; bases with no gene match: 11. For the CDR3, the DNA is TGTGCCAGCAGCCCCGGGACAGGGGCGAGCGTGACTGAAGCTTTCTTT. As protein: CASSPGTGASVTEAFF.

V is TRBV5-1 and J is TRBJ2-7; D is unclear. CDR3 size: 13 residues. V was clipped by 0 bases and J by 2 bases, with 6 bases between them. Germline V gene sequence: CDR1 SGHRS, CDR2 YFSETQ. The CDR3 DNA reads as TGCGCCAGCAGCTTGGGTTCTGCCTACGAGCAGTACTTC. This encodes CASSLGSAYEQYF.

The V and J genes are TRBV7-6 and TRBJ2-5; TRBD2 is a possible D gene (6 bases). Between the trimmed V and J ends, which lost 5 bases and 2 bases, there was a span of 15 bases. The CDR3 is made up of 15 amino acids. Looked up from germline, CDR1 is SGHVS and CDR2 is FNYEAQ. CDR3 bases: TGTGCCAGCAGCCCCCGCAGTGGGGGGCAAGAGACCCAGTACTTC. Translating it yields CASSPRSGGQETQYF.

In DNA, the CDR3 is TGTGCCAGCAGCACGGTTGGTCGCTCCTACGAGCAGTACTTC. Amino acids: CASSTVGRSYEQYF. This chain links TRBV5-5 with TRBJ2-7; D gene unclear. Trimming removed 4 bases from V and 0 bases from J, with 11 bases in between. The CDR3 consists of 14 residues. Germline V gene sequence: CDR1 SGHKS, CDR2 YYEKEE (reference sequence).

Written as DNA, the CDR3 is TGTGCCAGCAGCAGGCGGGAGTTAAACACTGAAGCTTTCTTT. Encoded protein: CASSRRELNTEAFF. This chain uses TRBV7-3 with TRBJ1-1; D not resolved. In germline, CDR1 is SGHTA, CDR2 FQGTGA. Trimming took 5 bases from V and 2 from J, leaving 12 bases between them. This CDR3 contains 14 residues.

The rearrangement uses TRBV19 and TRBJ1-1; TRBD1 aligns across 9 bases. The CDR3 has 13 residues. V trimming: 5 bases; J trimming: 11 bases; junction bases outside the gene matches: 9. The germline CDR1 and CDR2 sequences are LNHDA and SQIVND (reference sequence). This CDR3 reads CASSPDRGLLAFF. As DNA, the CDR3 is TGTGCCAGTAGTCCGGACAGGGGTCTTTTGGCTTTCTTT.

The chain employs TRBV7-6 and TRBJ2-7; 12 nucleotides line up with TRBD2. Trimming at V came to 5 bases and at J to 4 bases, leaving 6 bases not matched to a gene. Germline V CDR1 and CDR2: SGHVS, FNYEAQ. The CDR3 is made up of 15 amino acids. The CDR3 sequence is CASSQGLAGSYEQYF. Here the CDR3 DNA reads TGTGCCAGCAGCCAAGGACTAGCGGGGAGTTACGAGCAGTACTTC.

This chain links TRBV4-3 with TRBJ2-7; no definite D call. Germline loops: CDR1 LGHNA, CDR2 YSLEER. Trimming shortened V by 1 base and J by 0 bases, and 7 bases separated the two germline ends. This CDR3 has 14 amino acids. CDR3 bases: TGCGCCAGCAGCCAAGTTTCCAGCTCCTACGAGCAGTACTTC. Translated, it gives CASSQVSSSYEQYF.

The V call is TRBV12-5, the J call TRBJ2-7, with D maybe TRBD1 (5 bases). V was pared by 5 bases and J by 6 bases, with 8 bases between. This CDR3 has 11 residues. Germline CDR1 reads LGHNT; CDR2 reads FRNRAP. CDR3 bases: TGTGCTAGTGGTATGGGGCTCGAGCAGTACTTC. This encodes CASGMGLEQYF.

The chain couples TRBV19 to TRBJ1-1; TRBD1 matches at 11 bases. CDR3 length equals 14 residues. CDR1 LNHDA and CDR2 SQIVND come from the germline V gene (reference sequence). After removal of 1 base from V and 7 bases from J, the junction contained 2 bases not matched to a gene. The CDR3 sequence is CASSIGTGGYEAFF. CDR3 nucleotide sequence: TGTGCCAGTAGTATAGGGACAGGGGGCTATGAAGCTTTCTTT.